This entry lists 15 T cell receptor beta chains sequenced from one sample in a study of T cells in Graves' hyperthyroidism and ophthalmopathy. There were TCR beta CDR3 regions amplified from RNA transcripts. When the TCR CDR3 underwent first-round RT-PCR, the HTBI primer set was used. A single record per CDR3 protein comes from TCRdb applying MiXCR to the multiplex PCR reads. Of about 530,000 distinct CDR3 sequences listed, approximately 17% are singletons. The sample taken for sequencing was blood. The receptor set was obtained from a woman aged 18-35 years with Graves' ophthalmopathy.

This chain uses TRBV6-2 or TRBV6-3 with TRBJ2-1, with D unresolved. The CDR3 is 18 amino acids. In germline, CDR1 is MNHEY, CDR2 SVGEGT. The ends were cut back, 2 bases at V and 0 bases at J, with 17 bases in the middle. This CDR3 is CASSYPDVPRSSYNEQFF. The CDR3 coding sequence is TGTGCCAGCAGTTACCCCGATGTCCCCCGCAGCTCCTACAATGAGCAGTTCTTC.

This clonotype was counted ten times or more. The CDR3 DNA is TGTGCCAGCAGTCCCAACTGGGAGACCCAGTACTTC. Its translation: CASSPNWETQYF. The V and J genes are TRBV2 and TRBJ2-5; D remains ambiguous. The CDR3 consists of 12 residues. Germline loops: CDR1 SNHLY, CDR2 FYNNEI. Trimming cost V 5 bases and J 5 bases, with 9 bases left between them.

This clonotype has a handful of counts. The rearrangement joins TRBV27 to TRBJ2-6, with D tentatively TRBD1 (5 bases). Trimming shortened V by 7 bases and J by 1 base, and 11 bases separated the two germline ends. Germline CDR1 and CDR2: MNHEY and SMNVEV (reference sequence). This CDR3 region has 15 residues. The CDR3 loop is CASTGTGSGANVLTF. As DNA, the CDR3 is TGTGCCAGCACCGGAACAGGATCTGGGGCCAACGTCCTGACTTTC.

This clonotype occurred a few times. The chain is built from TRBV4-2 and TRBJ2-2; the match to TRBD1 covers 7 bases. CDR3 length: 16 residues. Germline-derived CDR1 and CDR2 are LGHNA and YNFKEQ. With 0 bases clipped from V and 5 bases from J, the junction kept 6 bases outside the gene matches. CDR3 loop: CASSQEGGGPTGELFF. The CDR3 DNA reads TGTGCCAGCAGCCAAGAAGGGGGCGGGCCGACCGGGGAGCTGTTTTTT.

The rearrangement uses TRBV28 and TRBJ2-1; TRBD2 matches at 10 bases. Germline V gene sequence: CDR1 MDHEN, CDR2 SYDVKM. V lost 6 bases, J lost 5 bases, and 10 bases stayed unmatched. There are 16 residues in the CDR3. CDR3 amino acids: CASSLAGLAANNEQFF. As DNA, the CDR3 is TGTGCCAGCAGCTTAGCTGGACTAGCGGCAAACAATGAGCAGTTCTTC.

This clonotype was recorded many times. J is TRBJ2-5 and V is TRBV5-6, with a tentative D call TRBD2 (5 bases). The germline V gene has CDR1 SGHDT and CDR2 YYEEEE. The CDR3 consists of 15 residues. V lost 4 bases and J 1 base, leaving 14 bases between the germline ends. The CDR3 here is CASSAPLAIQETQYF. CDR3 bases: TGTGCCAGCAGCGCACCTCTAGCCATCCAAGAGACCCAGTACTTC. The full variable domain, with the rest looked up from reference TRBV5-6 and TRBJ2-5, is DAGVTQSPTHLIKTRGQQVTLRCSPKSGHDTVSWYQQALGQGPQFIFQYYEEEERQRGNFPDRFSGHQFPNYSSELNVNALLLGDSALYLCASSAPLAIQETQYFGPGTRLLVL.

In this sample, this clonotype turned up a few times. The V call is TRBV28, the J call TRBJ1-1; D not resolved. V was shortened by 10 bases and J by 7 bases, with 10 bases between the two germline ends. The germline V gene encodes CDR1 MDHEN and CDR2 SYDVKM. The CDR3 has 10 amino acids. The CDR3 loop reads CATFLGEAFF. Here the CDR3 DNA reads TGTGCCACCTTTTTGGGTGAAGCTTTCTTT.

This clonotype was recorded many times. The V gene is TRBV20-1, the J gene TRBJ2-1, with TRBD2 matching over 10 bases. The CDR3 sequence is 14 residues long. Trimming cost V 1 base and J 7 bases; bases outside gene matches: 4. Germline values: CDR1 DFQATT, CDR2 SNEGSKA (reference sequence). In nucleotides, the CDR3 is TGCAGTGCTAGAGGCCTAGCGGGAGCAAATGAGCAGTTCTTC. This translates into CSARGLAGANEQFF.

This clonotype occurred many times. V and J are TRBV5-1 and TRBJ1-2; TRBD1 might be the D (5 bases). This CDR3 spans 12 amino acids. Germline V lookup: CDR1 SGHRS, CDR2 YFSETQ. V was clipped by 0 bases and J by 8 bases, with 8 bases between them. CDR3 region: CASSLVPGGYTF. In DNA form, the CDR3 reads TGCGCCAGCAGCTTGGTCCCAGGGGGCTACACCTTC.

About this clonotype: Possible read error: a much larger clone is one base away. The chain recombines TRBV12-3 or TRBV12-4 with TRBJ2-7; no clear D. The V end was cut by 6 bases, the J end by 4 bases, with 13 bases between. The CDR3 totals 13 residues. CDR3 sequence reads: CASSKGNGYEQYF. The CDR3 DNA follows: TGTGCCAGCAGCAAAGGTAATGGGTACGAGCAGTACTTC.

V is TRBV7-2 and J is TRBJ1-1; D possibly corresponds to TRBD1 (6 bases). CDR1 and CDR2 from the germline V gene are SGHTA and FQGNSA. V lost 4 bases to trimming and J lost 2 bases, with 14 bases between them. The CDR3 runs 15 residues. Written as DNA, the CDR3 is TGTGCCAGCAGCTCTAACAGGGTTGGTAACACTGAAGCTTTCTTT. It codes for CASSSNRVGNTEAFF.

This clonotype was observed at least ten times. V gene TRBV30 combines with J gene TRBJ1-2; no reliable D call. Looked up from germline, CDR1 is GTSNPN and CDR2 is SVGIG (reference sequence). V shed 5 bases and J shed 6 bases, with 16 bases lying between them. The CDR3 consists of 13 residues. The CDR3 here is CAWRAESWHGYTF. The CDR3 bases are TGTGCCTGGCGGGCCGAGAGTTGGCATGGCTACACCTTC.

The chain uses TRBV12-5 and TRBJ2-5; a possible D gene is TRBD2 (5 bases). CDR1 and CDR2 (germline): LGHNT, FRNRAP. With 4 bases removed from V and 2 bases from J, the gap between germline ends came to 11 bases. The CDR3 loop spans 14 amino acids. The CDR3 DNA reads TGTGCTAGTGGTTCTGGCGGGTCGCAAGAGACCCAGTACTTC. Translation gives CASGSGGSQETQYF.

The chain recombines TRBV7-2 with TRBJ1-2, with D possibly TRBD1 on 5 matching bases. The CDR3 totals 14 residues. V shed 5 bases and J shed 3 bases, with 13 bases lying between them. Germline assignment: CDR1 SGHTA and CDR2 FQGNSA. The CDR3 loop is CASSPRGGDYGYTF. Here the CDR3 DNA reads TGTGCCAGCAGCCCACGGGGGGGGGACTATGGCTACACCTTC.

The table lists this clonotype with many counts. Written as DNA, the CDR3 is TGTGCCAGCGAATCTTCCCACTCGGGACTCAACAATGAGCAGTTCTTC. Amino acids: CASESSHSGLNNEQFF. This sequence joins TRBV12-3 or TRBV12-4 and TRBJ2-1; D possibly corresponds to TRBD2 (6 bases). Trimming removed 8 bases from V and 5 bases from J, with 22 bases in between. This CDR3 spans 16 amino acids.